These 27 T cell receptor beta chains came from one sample sequenced in a study of cytomegalovirus exposure and HLA in healthy donors. The primer mix had 60 Vbeta and 13 Jbeta primers. Generated by immunoSEQ multiplex PCR, the TCRdb table keeps only in-frame clones and is missing some. The table includes about 160,000 clones, about 75% detected once. The sequenced material came from PBMCs. The receptors derive from a woman aged 45 to 65 in good health and CMV-seropositive.

The chain links TRBV15 to TRBJ2-2; 9 bases fit TRBD1. Germline trimming cut 3 bases from V and 0 bases from J; bases unmatched to any gene: 5. Germline CDR1 and CDR2: LNHNV and YYDKDF (reference sequence). This CDR3 comprises 17 residues. The CDR3 sequence: CATSSHRDRANTGELFF. In DNA form, the CDR3 reads TGTGCCACCAGCAGTCACCGGGACAGGGCGAACACCGGGGAGCTGTTTTTT.

A few counts support this clone. This chain joins TRBV4-1 and TRBJ1-3; D is uncertain. This CDR3 has 13 residues. From germline, CDR1 is MGHRA and CDR2 YSYEKL. Trimming pared 8 bases from V and 6 bases from J, leaving 14 bases between. CDR3 in amino acids: CASSLGGENTIYF. For the CDR3, the DNA is TGCGCCAGCTCCCTCGGAGGCGAAAACACCATATATTTT.

A word on this clone: Within the sample, other DNA sequences also encode this same CDR3. This chain uses TRBV5-1 with TRBJ1-1; 7 bases map to TRBD1. V was pared by 0 bases and J by 1 base, with 0 bases of the junction left unmatched. In germline, CDR1 is SGHRS, CDR2 YFSETQ. The CDR3 is made up of 14 amino acids. DNA for the CDR3: TGCGCCAGCAGCTTGGAGGGGGCGAACACTGAAGCTTTCTTT. Protein: CASSLEGANTEAFF.

This clone has only a few counts. The V and J genes are TRBV12-5 and TRBJ2-1; 7 bases match TRBD2. Unmatched junction bases numbered 3, after V lost 2 bases and J lost 5 bases. CDR1 LGHNT and CDR2 FRNRAP come from the germline V gene. This CDR3 has 14 amino acids. The CDR3 sequence is CASGLLAGDNEQFF. DNA of the CDR3: TGTGCTAGTGGTTTGTTGGCGGGGGACAATGAGCAGTTCTTC. The whole variable domain, remainder taken from reference TRBV12-5 and TRBJ2-1, is DARVTQTPRHKVTEMGQEVTMRCQPILGHNTVFWYRQTMMQGLELLAYFRNRAPLDDSGMPKDRFSAEMPDATLATLKIQPSEPRDSAVYFCASGLLAGDNEQFFGPGTRLTVL.

The gene calls are TRBV10-3 and TRBJ1-2; D is uncertain. The V gene lost 10 bases and the J gene lost 6 bases, with 9 bases spanning the gap. Germline V CDR1 and CDR2: ENHRY, SYGVKD. There are 10 residues in the CDR3. DNA for the CDR3: TGTGCCACCTTCTTAAATGGCTACACCTTC. This sequence encodes CATFLNGYTF.

The V and J genes are TRBV18 and TRBJ1-1, with D perhaps TRBD1 (5 bases). CDR3 length equals 14 residues. The V end was cut by 3 bases, the J end by 2 bases, with 10 bases between. Germline V gene lookup returns CDR1 KGHSH and CDR2 LQKENI. The CDR3 nucleotides are TGTGCCAGCTCACCGGGACTCTTTAACACTGAAGCTTTCTTT. The encoded protein is CASSPGLFNTEAFF.

Turning to this clone: Other nucleotide sequences in the sample specify the same CDR3. This chain connects TRBV27 to TRBJ1-5; 8 bases agree with TRBD1. This CDR3 region has 14 residues. Per germline, CDR1 MNHEY and CDR2 SMNVEV (reference sequence). The junction had 2 bases not matched to a gene; V was cut back by 5 bases and J by 2 bases. CDR3 region: CASSLQGGNQPQHF. DNA for the CDR3: TGTGCCAGCAGTCTACAGGGGGGCAATCAGCCCCAGCATTTT.

This chain uses TRBV2 with TRBJ1-1, with a possible D match to TRBD1 (6 bases). Trimming cost V 7 bases and J 9 bases, with 15 bases left between them. The CDR3 runs 12 residues. CDR1 SNHLY and CDR2 FYNNEI come from the germline V gene. CDR3 coding DNA: TGTGCCAGCAAACAGGGAAGTTCGCAAGCTTTCTTT. Amino acid sequence: CASKQGSSQAFF.

This chain uses TRBV6-4 with TRBJ2-2; no clear D. The germline V and J ends were trimmed by 0 bases and 5 bases, with 4 bases remaining between them. Germline V gene lookup returns CDR1 MRHNA and CDR2 SNTAGT. This CDR3 spans 13 amino acids. The CDR3 loop is CASSDSATGELFF. As DNA, the CDR3 is TGTGCCAGCAGTGACTCAGCAACCGGGGAGCTGTTTTTT.

V is TRBV27 and J is TRBJ1-3; D might be TRBD1 (5 bases). The CDR3 is 17 amino acids. The V gene lost 5 bases and the J gene lost 0 bases, with 17 bases spanning the gap. Germline assignment: CDR1 MNHEY and CDR2 SMNVEV (reference sequence). CDR3 coding DNA: TGTGCCAGCAGTAAATCCGGGACTCCCAGCTCTGGAAACACCATATATTTT. It yields the protein CASSKSGTPSSGNTIYF.

This clone was detected many times. V and J are TRBV6-5 and TRBJ2-7; possible D gene TRBD2, 6 bases. Looked up from germline, CDR1 is MNHEY and CDR2 is SVGAGI. The CDR3 length is 14 residues. The ends were cut back, 0 bases at V and 5 bases at J, with 11 bases in the middle. This CDR3 reads CASSYSGASDEQYF. The CDR3 region has the DNA TGTGCCAGCAGTTACTCGGGCGCTAGCGACGAGCAGTACTTC.

The chain links TRBV5-1 to TRBJ2-6, with D maybe TRBD2 (5 bases). V was cut by 0 bases and J by 1 base, with 14 bases left in between. CDR1 is SGHRS and CDR2 is YFSETQ in the germline V gene. CDR3 length: 18 amino acids. CDR3 sequence: CASSLGGSWQSGANVLTF. Here the CDR3 DNA reads TGCGCCAGCAGCTTGGGTGGGAGCTGGCAGTCTGGGGCCAACGTCCTGACTTTC. Drawing the rest from reference TRBV5-1 and TRBJ2-6, the complete variable domain is KAGVTQTPRYLIKTRGQQVTLSCSPISGHRSVSWYQQTPGQGLQFLFEYFSETQRNKGNFPGRFSGRQFSNSRSEMNVSTLELGDSALYLCASSLGGSWQSGANVLTFGAGSRLTVL.

This chain uses TRBV6-6 with TRBJ2-3; 8 bases align to TRBD1. The CDR3 is made up of 15 amino acids. Germline CDR1 reads MNHNY; CDR2 reads SVGAGI (reference sequence). Trimming took 0 bases from V and 4 from J; bases not matched to a gene: 3. CDR3 in amino acids: CASSYSGTGSDTQYF. The CDR3 DNA is TGTGCCAGCAGTTACTCCGGGACAGGCTCAGATACGCAGTATTTT.

A few counts support this clone. The chain carries TRBV13 and TRBJ1-1; 8 bases are a match to TRBD1. The V gene end was trimmed by 4 bases and the J gene end by 5 bases; junction bases not matched to a gene: 6. The CDR3 is made up of 14 amino acids. Germline V gene data show CDR1 as PRHDT and CDR2 as FYEKMQ (reference sequence). The CDR3 loop is CASSSRQGLTEAFF. The CDR3 region has the DNA TGTGCCAGCAGCTCCCGACAGGGGTTAACTGAAGCTTTCTTT.

The V call is TRBV19, the J call TRBJ1-2; a weak D match, TRBD1 (6 bases). V lost 4 bases to trimming and J lost 3 bases, with 12 bases between them. CDR1 LNHDA and CDR2 SQIVND come from the germline V gene (reference sequence). The CDR3 runs to 14 residues. This CDR3 is CASSTRGQYYGYTF. The CDR3 nucleotides read TGTGCCAGTAGTACCCGAGGACAGTACTATGGCTACACCTTC.

This chain uses TRBV19 with TRBJ2-7, with D tentatively TRBD1 (6 bases). Trimming cost V 5 bases and J 3 bases, with 23 bases left between them. The CDR3 covers 17 residues. Per the germline V gene, CDR1 is LNHDA and CDR2 is SQIVND (reference sequence). In DNA, the CDR3 is TGTGCCAGTAGTCCAATGCGTGCAGGGGCCCTCTTCTACGAGCAGTACTTC. It translates to CASSPMRAGALFYEQYF.

The rearrangement links TRBV7-8 to TRBJ1-4; D is unclear. V gave up 5 bases and J gave up 7 bases, with 14 bases separating them. Germline-derived CDR1 and CDR2 are SGHVS and FQNEAQ. There are 14 residues in the CDR3. The CDR3 DNA reads as TGTGCCAGCAGCCGTTTTGGGCGGGGTGAAAAACTGTTTTTT. As protein: CASSRFGRGEKLFF.

This clone was seen only a few times. The chain recombines TRBV7-9 with TRBJ2-3, with D perhaps matching TRBD1 (5 bases). The CDR3 spans 17 residues. Looked up from germline, CDR1 is SEHNR and CDR2 is FQNEAQ (reference sequence). V lost 5 bases to trimming and J lost 2 bases, with 20 bases between them. CDR3 sequence: CASSPRLGPISTDTQYF. As DNA, the CDR3 is TGTGCCAGCAGCCCAAGGTTGGGGCCGATCTCCACAGATACGCAGTATTTT.

The rearrangement links TRBV11-2 to TRBJ2-1; 11 bases align to TRBD2. Germline CDR1 SGHAT, CDR2 FQNNGV. CDR3 length: 15 amino acids. The V and J ends lost 1 base and 7 bases, in that order; junction bases with no gene match: 3. The CDR3 nucleotides read TGTGCCAGCAGCTTAGTAGCGGGGGGGGAGAATGAGCAGTTCTTC. It is translated as CASSLVAGGENEQFF.

This chain uses TRBV9 with TRBJ2-5; 10 bases match TRBD2. Germline V lookup: CDR1 SGDLS, CDR2 YYNGEE. The J segment lost 4 bases and the V segment lost 3 bases, leaving 6 bases of the junction unmatched. This CDR3 region has 15 residues. CDR3: CASSGGVAGGETQYF. The CDR3 region has the DNA TGTGCCAGCAGCGGTGGAGTAGCGGGGGGAGAGACCCAGTACTTC.

This clone was recorded once. The chain carries TRBV6-6 and TRBJ2-3; 8 bases agree with TRBD2. The ends lost 2 bases at V and 6 bases at J; junction bases unmatched: 7. The CDR3 loop spans 15 amino acids. CDR1 is MNHNY and CDR2 is SVGAGI in the germline V gene (reference sequence). CDR3 nucleotides: TGTGCCAGCAGTTACGGAGGGCCTAGCGGGGATACGCAGTATTTT. Translation gives CASSYGGPSGDTQYF.

The chain employs TRBV2 and TRBJ2-2, with D tentatively TRBD2 (7 bases). This CDR3 region has 14 residues. Looked up from germline, CDR1 is SNHLY and CDR2 is FYNNEI. V was trimmed by 8 bases and J by 7 bases, leaving 17 bases between them. CDR3 sequence: CASGTGGYDGELFF. Written as DNA, the CDR3 is TGTGCCAGCGGCACGGGGGGCTATGACGGGGAGCTGTTTTTT.

The gene calls are TRBV14 and TRBJ1-1; D call uncertain. The CDR3 extends over 13 amino acids. Trimming took 3 bases from V and 3 from J, leaving 8 bases between them. CDR1 SGHDN and CDR2 FVKESK come from the germline V gene. In DNA, the CDR3 is TGTGCCAGCAGCCAGGACTTGGACACTGAAGCTTTCTTT. Its protein is CASSQDLDTEAFF.

The chain uses TRBV19 and TRBJ1-2, with TRBD1 identical over 10 bases. V trimming: 3 bases; J trimming: 4 bases; junction bases outside the gene matches: 2. The CDR3 totals 14 residues. From germline, CDR1 is LNHDA and CDR2 SQIVND (reference sequence). The CDR3 DNA follows: TGTGCCAGTAGTATTGGACAGGGGGGCTATGGCTACACCTTC. Translating gives CASSIGQGGYGYTF.

The V call is TRBV5-1, the J call TRBJ2-7; 7 nucleotides align to TRBD1. The length of the CDR3 is 14 residues. J gave up 1 base and V 7 bases, and 8 bases lay outside the gene matches. Germline-derived CDR1 and CDR2 are SGHRS and YFSETQ. In nucleotides, the CDR3 is TGCGCCAGCTCAATTCAGGGGGAGTCCTACGAGCAGTACTTC. Its protein product is CASSIQGESYEQYF.

Note on this clone: The junction does not match germline at one end; this may be a read error. The J gene is TRBJ2-3, the V gene TRBV5-1; 11 nucleotides match TRBD2. Germline-derived CDR1 and CDR2 are SGHRS and YFSETQ. CDR3 size: 14 residues. The CDR3 reads CASCLAGGQDTQYF. DNA for the CDR3: TGCGCCAGCTGCTTAGCGGGGGGGCAAGATACGCAGTATTTT.

In this sample, this clone turned up once. J is TRBJ2-7 and V is TRBV7-9, with D possibly matching TRBD2 (6 bases). Germline V gives CDR1 SEHNR, CDR2 FQNEAQ (reference sequence). V shed 0 bases and J shed 0 bases, with 12 bases lying between them. This CDR3 is 16 amino acids long. DNA for the CDR3: TGTGCCAGCAGCTTAGCGCTTGGGGGGACCTCCTACGAGCAGTACTTC. This sequence encodes CASSLALGGTSYEQYF.